Listed below are T cell receptor beta chains from one sample, sequenced in a study of blood T cell repertoires in COVID-19. Generated by immunoSEQ multiplex PCR, the TCRdb table keeps only in-frame clones and is missing some. Of more than 200,000 clones detected, 85% to 90% appear once; the ten largest clones hold about 5%. Material for sequencing was peripheral blood. These receptors originate from a woman aged 60 to 75 with COVID-19, enrolled during active disease. Each CDR3 is given with its conserved first and last residue. Each record gives: V gene, J gene, D gene, clone size, CDR3 protein, CDR3 DNA. A D gene is named only where the DNA matches it firmly. Clone size appears in some rows only: once, few, many, or a class for an expanded clone.

V gene: TRBV10-3
J gene: TRBJ2-5
D gene: TRBD2
clone size: few
CDR3 protein: CAISVASGETQYF
CDR3 DNA: TGTGCCATCAGTGTAGCTAGCGGAGAGACCCAGTACTTC

V gene: TRBV15
J gene: TRBJ2-1
D gene: NA
clone size: NA
CDR3 protein: CATSRDFRQAGEQFF
CDR3 DNA: TGTGCCACCAGCAGAGATTTTAGGCAGGCGGGTGAGCAGTTCTTC

V gene: TRBV19
J gene: TRBJ1-6
D gene: NA
clone size: once
CDR3 protein: CASSSAGAQTGNSPLHF
CDR3 DNA: TGTGCCAGTAGTAGCGCGGGAGCCCAGACTGGAAATTCACCCCTCCACTTT

V gene: TRBV21-1
J gene: TRBJ2-7
D gene: NA
clone size: NA
CDR3 protein: CASSKVSDRELYEQYF
CDR3 DNA: TGTGCCAGCAGCAAAGTATCGGACAGGGAGTTATACGAGCAGTACTTC

V gene: TRBV5-1
J gene: TRBJ2-7
D gene: TRBD2
clone size: few
CDR3 protein: CASTLAGVGVGNEQYF
CDR3 DNA: TGCGCCAGCACACTAGCGGGAGTAGGGGTCGGGAACGAGCAGTACTTC

V gene: TRBV9
J gene: TRBJ2-5
D gene: NA
clone size: NA
CDR3 protein: CASSAGQYPETQYF
CDR3 DNA: TGTGCCAGCAGCGCTGGGCAGTACCCAGAGACCCAGTACTTC

V gene: TRBV5-1
J gene: TRBJ2-3
D gene: TRBD2
clone size: NA
CDR3 protein: CASSLELASTDTQYF
CDR3 DNA: TGCGCCAGCAGCTTGGAACTAGCGTCCACAGATACGCAGTATTTT

V gene: TRBV28
J gene: TRBJ1-6
D gene: NA
clone size: once
CDR3 protein: CASSPTVALSSYNSPLHF
CDR3 DNA: TGTGCCAGCAGTCCGACAGTGGCCCTGAGCTCCTATAATTCACCCCTCCACTTT

V gene: TRBV5-5
J gene: TRBJ2-1
D gene: TRBD2
clone size: NA
CDR3 protein: CASSLRLAGGNEQFF
CDR3 DNA: TGTGCCAGCAGCTTGAGGCTAGCGGGGGGCAATGAGCAGTTCTTC

V gene: TRBV7-2
J gene: TRBJ2-1
D gene: NA
clone size: NA
CDR3 protein: CASSLRTGRQFF
CDR3 DNA: TGTGCCAGCAGCCTAAGAACAGGACGGCAGTTCTTC

V gene: TRBV29-1
J gene: TRBJ2-1
D gene: NA
clone size: NA
CDR3 protein: CSVSLGNEQFF
CDR3 DNA: TGCAGCGTTAGCCTCGGGAATGAGCAGTTCTTC

V gene: TRBV29-1
J gene: TRBJ1-1
D gene: TRBD1
clone size: NA
CDR3 protein: CSVVKGAGNTEAFF
CDR3 DNA: TGCAGCGTTGTCAAGGGGGCAGGGAACACTGAAGCTTTCTTT

V gene: TRBV5-8
J gene: TRBJ1-3
D gene: TRBD1
clone size: once
CDR3 protein: CASPSKPGQLKFSGNTIYF
CDR3 DNA: TGTGCCAGCCCCTCCAAACCGGGACAGCTTAAATTCTCTGGAAACACCATATATTTT

V gene: TRBV29-1
J gene: TRBJ1-2
D gene: NA
clone size: NA
CDR3 protein: CSVDDTGQLLGYTF
CDR3 DNA: TGCAGCGTTGATGACACCGGACAGTTATTGGGCTACACCTTC

V gene: TRBV6-4
J gene: TRBJ1-2
D gene: TRBD1
clone size: NA
CDR3 protein: CASRPGQGAGGYTF
CDR3 DNA: TGTGCCAGCAGGCCGGGACAGGGGGCCGGTGGCTACACCTTC

V gene: TRBV9
J gene: TRBJ2-3
D gene: NA
clone size: NA
CDR3 protein: CASSVARGTDTQYF
CDR3 DNA: TGTGCCAGCAGCGTAGCCAGGGGCACAGATACGCAGTATTTT

V gene: TRBV6-5
J gene: TRBJ2-7
D gene: NA
clone size: NA
CDR3 protein: CATQRAYEQYF
CDR3 DNA: TGTGCCACCCAGCGAGCGTACGAGCAGTACTTC

V gene: TRBV19
J gene: TRBJ2-1
D gene: TRBD2
clone size: NA
CDR3 protein: CASSIYLVAGGSNEQFF
CDR3 DNA: TGTGCCAGTAGTATCTATCTTGTGGCGGGGGGATCAAATGAGCAGTTCTTC

V gene: TRBV6-5
J gene: TRBJ1-1
D gene: NA
clone size: NA
CDR3 protein: CASSIASLYTEAFF
CDR3 DNA: TGTGCCAGCAGTATCGCCTCACTTTACACTGAAGCTTTCTTT

V gene: TRBV7-9
J gene: TRBJ2-1
D gene: TRBD2
clone size: NA
CDR3 protein: CASRGGPLNEQFF
CDR3 DNA: TGTGCCAGCAGGGGAGGGCCGCTGAATGAGCAGTTCTTC

V gene: TRBV3-1/TRBV3-2
J gene: TRBJ1-1
D gene: TRBD1
clone size: NA
CDR3 protein: CASSRGQGRFTEAFF
CDR3 DNA: TGTGCCAGCAGCCGCGGACAGGGGCGATTTACTGAAGCTTTCTTT

V gene: TRBV18
J gene: TRBJ2-2
D gene: NA
clone size: once
CDR3 protein: CASSPGRVNTGELFF
CDR3 DNA: TGTGCCAGCTCACCGGGCAGGGTGAACACCGGGGAGCTGTTTTTT

V gene: TRBV7-9
J gene: TRBJ1-6
D gene: NA
clone size: NA
CDR3 protein: CASSPTGPNSPLHF
CDR3 DNA: TGTGCCAGCAGCCCGACAGGACCGAATTCACCCCTCCACTTT

V gene: TRBV12-3/TRBV12-4
J gene: TRBJ2-7
D gene: NA
clone size: NA
CDR3 protein: CASSVKREQYF
CDR3 DNA: TGTGCCAGCAGTGTAAAGCGCGAGCAGTACTTC

V gene: TRBV5-4
J gene: TRBJ2-3
D gene: TRBD1
clone size: once
CDR3 protein: CASSLGDSTSTDTQYF
CDR3 DNA: TGTGCCAGCAGCTTGGGGGACAGTACGAGCACAGATACGCAGTATTTT

V gene: TRBV15
J gene: TRBJ2-3
D gene: TRBD2
clone size: NA
CDR3 protein: CATSSRLAGARTDTQYF
CDR3 DNA: TGTGCCACCAGCTCCCGACTAGCGGGAGCCCGCACAGATACGCAGTATTTT

V gene: TRBV5-4
J gene: TRBJ1-1
D gene: NA
clone size: few
CDR3 protein: CASSLDMNTEAFF
CDR3 DNA: TGTGCCAGCAGTCTCGACATGAACACTGAAGCTTTCTTT

V gene: TRBV6-2/TRBV6-3
J gene: TRBJ2-1
D gene: TRBD1
clone size: NA
CDR3 protein: CASSYTYQGASYNEQFF
CDR3 DNA: TGTGCCAGCAGTTATACGTATCAGGGGGCCTCCTACAATGAGCAGTTCTTC

V gene: TRBV28
J gene: TRBJ1-1
D gene: NA
clone size: NA
CDR3 protein: CASSLFGRSNTEAFF
CDR3 DNA: TGTGCCAGCAGTTTATTTGGCCGATCGAACACTGAAGCTTTCTTT

V gene: TRBV10-3
J gene: TRBJ2-2
D gene: TRBD2
clone size: NA
CDR3 protein: CAIRGGTSGDTGELFF
CDR3 DNA: TGTGCCATCAGAGGGGGTACTAGCGGGGACACCGGGGAGCTGTTTTTT

V gene: TRBV6-2/TRBV6-3
J gene: TRBJ2-5
D gene: NA
clone size: NA
CDR3 protein: CASSYHYDGETQYF
CDR3 DNA: TGTGCCAGCAGTTACCACTACGATGGGGAGACCCAGTACTTC

V gene: TRBV9
J gene: TRBJ2-3
D gene: TRBD2
clone size: NA
CDR3 protein: CASSPPGGARTDTQYF
CDR3 DNA: TGTGCCAGCAGCCCGCCCGGGGGGGCAAGGACAGATACGCAGTATTTT

V gene: TRBV11-2
J gene: TRBJ2-3
D gene: TRBD2
clone size: NA
CDR3 protein: CASRVFRLAKRGDTQYF
CDR3 DNA: TGTGCCAGCAGGGTGTTTCGACTAGCGAAGAGAGGGGATACGCAGTATTTT

V gene: TRBV3-1/TRBV3-2
J gene: TRBJ2-1
D gene: NA
clone size: NA
CDR3 protein: CASSQDPALYNEQFF
CDR3 DNA: TGTGCCAGCAGCCAAGATCCAGCGCTATACAATGAGCAGTTCTTC

V gene: TRBV18
J gene: TRBJ2-7
D gene: NA
clone size: NA
CDR3 protein: CASSPYREEQYF
CDR3 DNA: TGTGCCAGCTCACCATATAGGGAGGAGCAGTACTTC

V gene: TRBV19
J gene: TRBJ1-4
D gene: NA
clone size: NA
CDR3 protein: CASSMRGTNEKLFF
CDR3 DNA: TGTGCCAGTAGTATGCGGGGGACTAATGAAAAACTGTTTTTT

V gene: TRBV28
J gene: TRBJ2-6
D gene: NA
clone size: NA
CDR3 protein: CASSLGGAWANVLTF
CDR3 DNA: TGTGCCAGCAGTTTGGGGGGGGCTTGGGCCAACGTCCTGACTTTC

V gene: TRBV7-3
J gene: TRBJ2-4
D gene: TRBD2
clone size: NA
CDR3 protein: CASSSSSGTRGSNIQYF
CDR3 DNA: TGTGCCAGCAGCTCCTCTTCTGGGACTAGGGGATCAAACATTCAGTACTTC

V gene: TRBV4-1
J gene: TRBJ1-5
D gene: TRBD1
clone size: few
CDR3 protein: CASSQGRGPRGNQPQHF
CDR3 DNA: TGCGCCAGCAGCCAAGGGAGGGGGCCCAGAGGCAATCAGCCCCAGCATTTT

V gene: TRBV5-1
J gene: TRBJ2-2
D gene: NA
clone size: once
CDR3 protein: CASSPRQITGELFF
CDR3 DNA: TGCGCCAGCAGCCCCCGACAAATCACCGGGGAGCTGTTTTTT

V gene: TRBV5-1
J gene: TRBJ1-6
D gene: NA
clone size: few
CDR3 protein: CASSLTGGLSSYNSPLHF
CDR3 DNA: TGCGCCAGCAGCTTGACGGGAGGATTAAGCTCCTATAATTCACCCCTCCACTTT

V gene: TRBV15
J gene: TRBJ1-6
D gene: NA
clone size: NA
CDR3 protein: CATSSWEYNSPLHF
CDR3 DNA: TGTGCCACCAGCTCTTGGGAGTATAATTCACCCCTCCACTTT

V gene: TRBV4-1
J gene: TRBJ2-7
D gene: TRBD2
clone size: NA
CDR3 protein: CASSLAVVGGRPYNYEQYF
CDR3 DNA: TGCGCCAGCAGCCTCGCCGTAGTTGGCGGGAGGCCATACAACTACGAGCAGTACTTC

V gene: TRBV7-9
J gene: TRBJ2-3
D gene: NA
clone size: few
CDR3 protein: CASSFHHRVGGTDTQYF
CDR3 DNA: TGTGCCAGCAGCTTCCACCATCGGGTAGGGGGCACAGATACGCAGTATTTT

V gene: TRBV6-5
J gene: TRBJ2-1
D gene: NA
clone size: NA
CDR3 protein: CASSYSPGNEQFF
CDR3 DNA: TGTGCCAGCAGTTACTCGCCGGGGAATGAGCAGTTCTTC